The sample holds one count of the clone carrying this T cell receptor beta chain. This entry is derived from a study of T cells in Graves' hyperthyroidism and ophthalmopathy. The germline V gene has CDR1 ENHRY and CDR2 SYGVKD. Trimming took off 8 bases at V and 3 bases at J, with 22 bases between the two ends. The CDR3 consists of 16 residues. Uncontrolled infection, other autoimmune disease, pregnancy or lactation excluded patients. Together with thyroid ultrasound, orbital computed tomography, serum thyroxine and TRAb, clinical symptoms were used for diagnoses. The investigators amplified TCR beta CDR3 regions from RNA transcripts. During a first-round RT-PCR of the TCR CDR3, the HTBI primer set was used. TCRdb re-derived calls from the multiplex PCR reads in MiXCR, one entry per CDR3 protein. The sample lists a few hundred thousand distinct CDR3 sequences; around 45% were seen once.

Sequences were obtained from peripheral blood or thyroid tissue (not recorded which). The chain combines TRBV10-3 with TRBJ2-5; D possibly corresponds to TRBD1 (6 bases). The receptor was derived from a woman between 18 and 29 years old with Graves' hyperthyroidism. In DNA, the CDR3 is TGTGCCATCGCCCTGAGGGGGAACCAAGGGAAAGAGACCCAGTACTTC. This translates into CAIALRGNQGKETQYF.